This T cell receptor beta chain was captured by sequencing in a study of blood T cell repertoires in COVID-19. Per the original data handling: It was from reference gene primer amplification that nucleated cell counts were estimated. The repertoire was sequenced with immunoSEQ multiplex PCR; TCRdb's copy has only in-frame clones and lacks some. The V and J calls and clone size come from that table; D and trimming were worked out from the DNA. The table records some 130,000 clones, approximately 82% of them present only once. The CDR3 consists of 14 residues. Germline V CDR1 and CDR2: SGDLS, YYNGEE. The trim removed 4 bases at V and 1 base at J, leaving 1 base unmatched.

Sequences were obtained from peripheral blood. The rearrangement uses TRBV9 and TRBJ1-1; 10 bases fit TRBD1. This receptor was identified in a man in his fifties or sixties who had recovered from COVID-19. CDR3 loop: CASSRDRGNTEAFF. In DNA, the CDR3 is TGTGCCAGCAGCAGGGACAGGGGGAACACTGAAGCTTTCTTT.